The TCR beta chain described here comes from a study of beta chain features in type 1 diabetes. After removal of 1 base from V and 7 bases from J, the junction contained 7 bases not matched to a gene. Germline-derived CDR1 and CDR2 are SGHDN and FVKESK. There are 16 residues in the CDR3. Findings and limits, study-wide: There was no resolution here of whether HLA type influences TCRB rearrangement. For Type 1 diabetes patients, all four CD4+ subsets carried TCRB CDR3s that were moderately but significantly shorter.

For this clone: What it binds is unknown.

Expressed TCRB transcripts were sequenced because the entire RNA isolate underwent reverse transcription. TCRdb's table, derived via immunoSEQ multiplex PCR, lists solely in-frame clones and lacks some. The sample records about 45,000 clones, just over 50% being singletons. Sequencing was performed on Tregs from blood. The chain combines TRBV14 with TRBJ2-1, with 10 bases aligning to TRBD2. The clonotype originates from a woman younger than 35 in good health. The DNA of the CDR3 is TGTGCCAGCAGCCAAGTCGGGGGACTAGCGTTAAATGAGCAGTTCTTC. This sequence encodes CASSQVGGLALNEQFF.